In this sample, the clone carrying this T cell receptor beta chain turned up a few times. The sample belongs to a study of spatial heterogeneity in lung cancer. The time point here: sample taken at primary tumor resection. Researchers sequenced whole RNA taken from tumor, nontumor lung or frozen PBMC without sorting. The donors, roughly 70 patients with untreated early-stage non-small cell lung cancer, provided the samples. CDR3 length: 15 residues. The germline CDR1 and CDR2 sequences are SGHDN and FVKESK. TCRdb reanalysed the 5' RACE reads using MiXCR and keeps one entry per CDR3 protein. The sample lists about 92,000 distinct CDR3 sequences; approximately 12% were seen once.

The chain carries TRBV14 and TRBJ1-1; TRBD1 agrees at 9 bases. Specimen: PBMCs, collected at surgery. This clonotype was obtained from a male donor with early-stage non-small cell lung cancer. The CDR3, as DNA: TGTGTTCCCTTGGGACAGGGAGGAAAGAACACTGAAGCTTTCTTT. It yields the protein CVPLGQGGKNTEAFF.